The clone carrying this TCR beta chain was counted at least ten times. Its antigen remains unidentified. Most patients and controls had Caucasian heritage. Repertoires were generated with immunoSEQ multiplex PCR, while TCRdb's copy carries only in-frame clones and drops some. The repertoire consists of approximately 35,000 clones, none detected only once. The sample comes from a study of T cell clonality in common variable immunodeficiency. Regarding the study as a whole: In common variable immunodeficiency, TCR beta chains reportedly carried fewer deletions and N-nucleotide insertions.

The receptor was derived from a human donor with common variable immunodeficiency. Sequenced material: peripheral blood mononuclear cells.

CDR3 in amino acids: CASSDGGQPQHF. The sequenced part of the CDR3 DNA is TGTGCCAGCAGCGATGGGGGGCAGCCC. The chain is built from TRBV11-3 and TRBJ1-5; D may be TRBD1 (5 bases). The CDR3 extends 3 residues past the end of the read, so its final part is completed from the germline J gene. Trimming shortened V by 5 bases and J by 7 bases, and 9 bases separated the two germline ends. CDR1 is SGHNT, CDR2 YENEEA, per germline. The CDR3 consists of 12 residues.